These 18 T cell receptor beta chains share one sample of origin, sequenced in a study of CD8+CD57+ T cells in acquired aplastic anemia. Genomic DNA templated the TCR beta VDJ and CDR3 profiling. TCRdb passed the reads through MiXCR, listing each CDR3 protein once. The sample includes 160,000 or so distinct CDR3 sequences, around 48% seen only once; the top ten take 0.85% to 1.3%. Flow cytometry had shown expanded CD8+CD57+ cells in the patients chosen for sequencing. Sequencing was performed on sorted CD4+, CD8+, or CD8+CD57+ T cells (not recorded which) from PBMCs. The receptors were sampled from a human donor with aplastic anemia.

This clonotype was observed many times. V usage is TRBV29-1 and J usage is TRBJ1-2; maybe TRBD1 (6 bases). V lost 0 bases, J lost 6 bases, and 14 bases lay in between. CDR1 is SQVTM, CDR2 ANQGSEA, per germline. CDR3 length equals 14 residues. Here the CDR3 DNA reads TGCAGCGTTGAAGAGGGGGGCGGGGGTCATGGCTACACCTTC. Residues: CSVEEGGGGHGYTF.

The chain links TRBV9 to TRBJ2-3, with 11 bases that match TRBD2. V shed 3 bases, J shed 3 bases, and the junction held 3 bases outside the gene matches. CDR3 length: 15 residues. Germline V lookup: CDR1 SGDLS, CDR2 YYNGEE. CDR3 sequence: CASSGSSGGTDTQYF. Here the CDR3 DNA reads TGTGCCAGCAGCGGGTCTAGCGGGGGGACAGATACGCAGTATTTT.

With respect to this clonotype: A much more abundant neighbour one base away suggests this may be a read error. The chain's CDR3 is CASSSLGSDFF. CDR3 coding DNA: TGTGCCAGCAGCTCACTGGGCAGTGACTTCTTC. The chain links TRBV5-5 to TRBJ2-1; D is uncertain. The germline gives CDR1 SGHKS, CDR2 YYEKEE (reference sequence). V dropped 3 bases and J dropped 16 bases, with 14 bases sitting between them. This CDR3 comprises 11 residues.

This chain joins TRBV7-9 and TRBJ1-1, with a possible D match to TRBD1 (5 bases). Germline loops: CDR1 SEHNR, CDR2 FQNEAQ (reference sequence). V dropped 6 bases and J dropped 1 base, with 15 bases sitting between them. CDR3 size: 15 residues. As DNA, the CDR3 is TGTGCCAGCAGGGAACGAGGGGCGGGGAACACTGAAGCTTTCTTT. Translated: CASRERGAGNTEAFF.

This clonotype was counted ten times or more. V usage is TRBV19 and J usage is TRBJ1-6; D is uncertain. The CDR3 spans 16 residues. Trimming removed 3 bases from V and 7 bases from J, with 16 bases in between. Germline lookup yields CDR1 LNHDA and CDR2 SQIVND (reference sequence). CDR3 nucleotide sequence: TGTGCCAGTAGTATCGGTACGGGAGTCCCCAATTCACCCCTCCACTTT. This translates into CASSIGTGVPNSPLHF. The entire variable domain, with the rest obtained from reference TRBV19 and TRBJ1-6, is as follows: DGGITQSPKYLFRKEGQNVTLSCEQNLNHDAMYWYRQDPGQGLRLIYYSQIVNDFQKGDIAEGYSVSREKKESFPLTVTSAQKNPTAFYLCASSIGTGVPNSPLHFGNGTRLTVT.

On this clonotype: A read error may account for a junction end that differs from germline. The genes are TRBV29-1 and TRBJ2-5; a weak D match, TRBD2 (6 bases). This CDR3 is built from 14 residues. CDR1 is SQVTM and CDR2 is ANQGSEA in the germline V gene. The CDR3 bases are TGCAGCGTTGAAGCGGCGGGGTACCAAGAGGCCCAGTACTTC. This sequence encodes CSVEAAGYQEAQYF.

In DNA form, the CDR3 reads TGCAGTGCTAGAATGGGGGGGGGATACAATGAGCAGTTCTTC. Residues: CSARMGGGYNEQFF. V is TRBV20-1 and J is TRBJ2-1; 7 positions agree with TRBD2. Per germline, CDR1 DFQATT and CDR2 SNEGSKA (reference sequence). This CDR3 spans 14 amino acids. J was trimmed by 4 bases and V by 2 bases; bases with no gene match: 5.

Remarks on this clonotype: This clone may be a read error of a much larger clone one base away. The CDR3 does not end in the conserved phenylalanine or tryptophan, so this is likely a read error. The V and J genes are TRBV5-4 and TRBJ1-2; 7 bases are a match to TRBD1. The length of the CDR3 is 15 residues. The trim removed 3 bases at V and 7 bases at J, leaving 12 bases unmatched. Per the germline V gene, CDR1 is SGHNT and CDR2 is YYREEE (reference sequence). CDR3 amino acids: CASSSNTQGQGGYTI. The DNA of the CDR3 is TGTGCCAGCAGCTCCAACACACAGGGGCAAGGTGGCTACACCATC.

The chain couples TRBV2 to TRBJ2-5, with D possibly TRBD1 on 6 matching bases. Per the germline V gene, CDR1 is SNHLY and CDR2 is FYNNEI. The V end was cut by 3 bases, the J end by 4 bases, with 9 bases between. This CDR3 contains 13 residues. The DNA of the CDR3 is TGTGCCAGCAGTGAGGTCAGGGGAGAGACCCAGTACTTC. The encoded protein is CASSEVRGETQYF.

Comments on this clonotype: The junction departs from the called germline gene at one end, perhaps through a read error. The chain combines TRBV20-1 with TRBJ2-3; D is unclear. Germline CDR1 DFQATT, CDR2 SNEGSKA (reference sequence). CDR3 length equals 10 residues. CDR3: CSPSTDTQYF. CDR3 bases: TGCAGTCCTAGCACAGATACGCAGTATTTT.

This chain uses TRBV12-3 or TRBV12-4 with TRBJ1-2; no clear D gene. This CDR3 is 15 amino acids long. The V gene lost 1 base and the J gene lost 2 bases, with 11 bases spanning the gap. DNA for the CDR3: TGTGCCAGCAGTTTAGGGTTTGGAGGCAACTATGGCTACACCTTC. It yields the protein CASSLGFGGNYGYTF.

V usage is TRBV29-1 and J usage is TRBJ1-1; D may be TRBD1 (6 bases). The CDR3 spans 13 residues. Trimming cost V 4 bases and J 2 bases, with 11 bases left between them. CDR1 SQVTM and CDR2 ANQGSEA come from the germline V gene. This CDR3 is CSVARGTNTEAFF. The DNA for the CDR3 is TGCAGCGTTGCTCGGGGGACAAACACTGAAGCTTTCTTT.

In the case of this clonotype: One base away lies a much larger clone, so this may be a sequencing read error. The J gene is TRBJ2-3, the V gene TRBV12-3 or TRBV12-4; tentatively, D is TRBD2 (5 bases). The CDR3 consists of 14 residues. Between the trimmed V and J ends, which lost 5 bases and 2 bases, there was a span of 11 bases. The CDR3 is CASSRPGITDTQYF. For the CDR3, the DNA is TGTGCCAGCAGTCGACCGGGGATCACAGATACGCAGTATTTT.

Details on this clonotype: A much larger clone differs from this one at a single base, so this may be a read error. This sequence joins TRBV10-3 and TRBJ1-1; no reliable D call. CDR1 is ENHRY, CDR2 SYGVKD, per germline. The CDR3 runs 14 residues. Between the trimmed V and J ends, which lost 10 bases and 2 bases, there was a span of 17 bases. The CDR3 region has the DNA TGTGCCAGCAGCACACTGGGTGGAAACACTGAAGCTTTCTTT. This encodes CASSTLGGNTEAFF.

Points on this clonotype: A read error is possible here, since a much larger clone lies one base away. No conserved phenylalanine or tryptophan ends this CDR3, so it is likely a read error. The CDR3 bases are TGTGCCAGCAGCTTGGCCCCGACAGGAGCAAACACTGAAGCTTTCTCT. Translating it yields CASSLAPTGANTEAFS. The chain uses TRBV5-6 and TRBJ1-1; possible D gene TRBD1, 6 bases. This CDR3 contains 16 residues. The V end was cut by 0 bases, the J end by 2 bases, with 14 bases between. From germline, CDR1 is SGHDT and CDR2 YYEEEE.

J is TRBJ2-7 and V is TRBV7-2; D not resolved. Per germline, CDR1 SGHTA and CDR2 FQGNSA. Trimming took off 3 bases at V and 2 bases at J, with 11 bases between the two ends. The CDR3 length is 14 residues. The CDR3 spells CASSLWADPYEQYF. CDR3 DNA: TGTGCCAGCAGCTTGTGGGCTGATCCCTACGAGCAGTACTTC. Drawing the rest from reference TRBV7-2 and TRBJ2-7, the complete variable domain is GAGVSQSPSNKVTEKGKDVELRCDPISGHTALYWYRQSLGQGLEFLIYFQGNSAPDKSGLPSDRFSAERTGGSVSTLTIQRTQQEDSAVYLCASSLWADPYEQYFGPGTRLTVT.

As concerns this clonotype: A much larger clone differs by one base, so this may be a read error. The missing conserved phenylalanine or tryptophan at the end of this CDR3 makes a read error likely. This sequence joins TRBV20-1 and TRBJ2-1, with D unresolved. CDR3 length: 14 amino acids. Per germline, CDR1 DFQATT and CDR2 SNEGSKA (reference sequence). V lost 1 base and J lost 4, with 11 bases in between. The CDR3 loop is CSARGLSEYNEQFS. In DNA form, the CDR3 reads TGCAGTGCTAGAGGGCTATCGGAGTACAATGAGCAGTTCTCC.

This clonotype was found many times. The chain combines TRBV4-2 with TRBJ2-3; possibly TRBD2 for D (6 bases). V lost 0 bases and J 0 bases, leaving 13 bases between the germline ends. The length of the CDR3 is 17 residues. The germline gives CDR1 LGHNA, CDR2 YNFKEQ. The CDR3 region has the DNA TGTGCCAGCAGCCAAGACGGGGCCGGGGGTAGCACAGATACGCAGTATTTT. Translating gives CASSQDGAGGSTDTQYF.